The present entry profiles one TCR beta chain with its context. The target antigen is unknown. One entry per CDR3 protein results from TCRdb running MiXCR on the reads. The sample shows 650,000 to 900,000 distinct CDR3 sequences, roughly 33% of them seen only once. The entry originates in a study of T cell repertoires in cytomegalovirus infection. V was clipped by 7 bases and J by 0 bases, with 13 bases between them. Germline CDR1 is MNHEY and CDR2 is SVGEGT. The CDR3 spans 15 residues. The chain carries TRBV6-2 or TRBV6-3 and TRBJ1-5; D remains unclear. The clonotype comes from a human donor in good health (CMV status not recorded). Some clones in this sample may be carry-over from other donors' samples. The sample in question was cultured CD8+ T cells from PBMCs, obtained from culture after CMV antigen stimulation. The CDR3 here is CASTDGRHSNQPQHF. DNA of the CDR3: TGTGCCAGCACTGATGGACGGCATAGCAATCAGCCCCAGCATTTT.